These 23 T cell receptor beta chains originate from one sample sequenced in a study of T cell responses to AZD1222 COVID-19 vaccine. TCRdb's table, derived via immunoSEQ multiplex PCR, lists solely in-frame clones and lacks some. The table records 150,000 to 200,000 clones, about 91% of them present only once. The input for sequencing was peripheral blood, taken 28 days after the second AZD1222 dose. These receptor sequences come from an adult who received the AZD1222 COVID-19 vaccine.

The genes are TRBV19 and TRBJ1-2; D unclear. The V and J ends lost 5 bases and 0 bases respectively, with 10 bases between them. The CDR3 spans 14 residues. Per germline, CDR1 LNHDA and CDR2 SQIVND (reference sequence). The CDR3 sequence: CASSPFSANYGYTF. CDR3 DNA: TGTGCCAGTAGTCCCTTCAGTGCTAACTATGGCTACACCTTC.

In nucleotides, the CDR3 is TGTGCCATCAGTGAGTCGGACAGCCCGGAACCCCAGCATTTT. Translation: CAISESDSPEPQHF. This sequence joins TRBV10-3 and TRBJ1-5; tentative D call: TRBD1 (6 bases). In germline, CDR1 is ENHRY, CDR2 SYGVKD. CDR3 length: 14 residues. Trimming shortened V by 0 bases and J by 10 bases, and 13 bases separated the two germline ends.

The rearrangement links TRBV2 to TRBJ1-3; D not resolved. Germline V CDR1 and CDR2: SNHLY, FYNNEI. Trimming removed 6 bases from V and 0 bases from J, with 6 bases in between. The CDR3 totals 13 residues. The CDR3 bases are TGTGCCAGCAGACAGAGCTCTGGAAACACCATATATTTT. It is translated as CASRQSSGNTIYF.

This clone turned up a few times. The rearrangement uses TRBV9 and TRBJ2-2; a weak D match, TRBD1 (6 bases). V dropped 4 bases and J dropped 6 bases, with 19 bases sitting between them. Germline CDR1 and CDR2: SGDLS and YYNGEE. The CDR3 has 16 amino acids. The CDR3 loop is CASSQWGTSSAGELFF. The CDR3 nucleotides read TGTGCCAGCAGCCAGTGGGGGACATCAAGCGCCGGGGAGCTGTTTTTT.

The rearrangement joins TRBV19 to TRBJ2-7; D possibly corresponds to TRBD2 (6 bases). The germline V gene encodes CDR1 LNHDA and CDR2 SQIVND (reference sequence). The CDR3 covers 13 residues. V lost 10 bases to trimming and J lost 0 bases, with 13 bases between them. The CDR3 nucleotides are TGTGCCACCGCGTACGGGAGCTCCTACGAGCAGTACTTC. Protein product: CATAYGSSYEQYF.

This rearrangement joins TRBV11-2 to TRBJ1-1; tentative D call: TRBD1 (5 bases). Trimming removed 4 bases at V and 0 bases at J, with 6 bases between. CDR1 and CDR2 from the germline V gene are SGHAT and FQNNGV. This CDR3 region has 13 residues. The CDR3 nucleotides are TGTGCCAGCAGCTCGACAGTGAACACTGAAGCTTTCTTT. It specifies CASSSTVNTEAFF.

The chain is built from TRBV5-6 and TRBJ2-7; D possibly corresponds to TRBD1 (6 bases). V was shortened by 0 bases and J by 0 bases, with 13 bases between the two germline ends. Per the germline V gene, CDR1 is SGHDT and CDR2 is YYEEEE. The CDR3 is made up of 16 amino acids. CDR3 nucleotides: TGTGCCAGCAGCTTGGGGACAGAGACCCTCTCCTACGAGCAGTACTTC. Translating it yields CASSLGTETLSYEQYF. Supplemented by reference TRBV5-6 and TRBJ2-7, the full variable domain reads DAGVTQSPTHLIKTRGQQVTLRCSPKSGHDTVSWYQQALGQGPQFIFQYYEEEERQRGNFPDRFSGHQFPNYSSELNVNALLLGDSALYLCASSLGTETLSYEQYFGPGTRLTVT.

The chain employs TRBV7-9 and TRBJ1-2; tentative D call: TRBD1 (6 bases). CDR3 length: 17 amino acids. Germline CDR1 reads SEHNR; CDR2 reads FQNEAQ (reference sequence). Trimming removed 5 bases at V and 7 bases at J, with 26 bases between. CDR3 DNA: TGTGCCAGCAGCCGTGTCCCACGGGGGGCGCGATTCCTTGGCTACACCTTC. It is translated as CASSRVPRGARFLGYTF.

The gene calls are TRBV5-5 and TRBJ1-3; D not resolved. Germline CDR1 reads SGHKS; CDR2 reads YYEKEE (reference sequence). The CDR3 runs 14 residues. V was shortened by 0 bases and J by 4 bases, with 8 bases between the two germline ends. CDR3 in amino acids: CASSLAAVGNTIYF. The CDR3 DNA sequence: TGTGCCAGCAGCTTGGCGGCGGTAGGAAACACCATATATTTT.

The rearrangement uses TRBV2 and TRBJ1-5; D remains ambiguous. The CDR3 sequence is 14 residues long. Germline-derived CDR1 and CDR2 are SNHLY and FYNNEI. V was trimmed by 5 bases and J by 9 bases, leaving 17 bases between them. CDR3 nucleotides: TGTGCCAGCAGTCCTCCGCTATCAGGTGCGCCCCAGCATTTT. This gives the protein CASSPPLSGAPQHF.

This clone was seen a single time. The chain combines TRBV5-1 with TRBJ1-2; D is unresolved. The V gene lost 0 bases and the J gene lost 4 bases, with 13 bases spanning the gap. Germline CDR1 SGHRS, CDR2 YFSETQ. CDR3 size: 15 residues. In DNA, the CDR3 is TGCGCCAGCAGCTTGGCACTGGGAACAAGCTATGGCTACACCTTC. It yields the protein CASSLALGTSYGYTF.

This clone was observed once. The chain employs TRBV2 and TRBJ2-1; a possible D gene is TRBD2 (6 bases). This CDR3 has 16 residues. The germline V gene has CDR1 SNHLY and CDR2 FYNNEI. The ends were cut back, 6 bases at V and 0 bases at J, with 15 bases in the middle. The CDR3 region has the DNA TGTGCCAGCAGGACCCTTGGCGGGGCCTCCTACAATGAGCAGTTCTTC. This translates into CASRTLGGASYNEQFF.

The J gene is TRBJ1-5, the V gene TRBV20-1; possible D gene TRBD1, 5 bases. CDR3 size: 14 residues. The germline V and J ends were trimmed by 3 bases and 7 bases, with 16 bases remaining between them. The V gene's germline CDR1 is DFQATT and CDR2 SNEGSKA (reference sequence). CDR3 bases: TGCAGTGCTAGTCCCAGGGAGGAAAAACAGCCCCAGCATTTT. Translating gives CSASPREEKQPQHF.

In DNA, the CDR3 is TGCACCAGCAGCCAAAGCGCGGGGGGGGTAGGCGAGCAGTACTTC. It encodes CTSSQSAGGVGEQYF. The rearrangement joins TRBV1 to TRBJ2-7; the table assigns TRBD2, which was not confirmed against the DNA. TRBV1 is a known pseudogene. This CDR3 spans 15 amino acids.

The genes are TRBV15 and TRBJ1-1, with D maybe TRBD1 (5 bases). V was cut by 2 bases and J by 5 bases, with 6 bases left in between. Germline loops: CDR1 LNHNV, CDR2 YYDKDF (reference sequence). The CDR3 spans 12 residues. CDR3 DNA: TGTGCCACCAGCAGAAGGGGTACTGAAGCTTTCTTT. Translated, it gives CATSRRGTEAFF.

The chain employs TRBV19 and TRBJ1-1; 7 positions agree with TRBD1. Germline loops: CDR1 LNHDA, CDR2 SQIVND (reference sequence). The ends lost 5 bases at V and 4 bases at J; junction bases unmatched: 7. The CDR3 sequence is 14 residues long. The CDR3 bases are TGTGCCAGTAGTCAACAGGGGTCCGGCACTGAAGCTTTCTTT. Translated: CASSQQGSGTEAFF. Supplemented by reference TRBV19 and TRBJ1-1, the full variable domain reads DGGITQSPKYLFRKEGQNVTLSCEQNLNHDAMYWYRQDPGQGLRLIYYSQIVNDFQKGDIAEGYSVSREKKESFPLTVTSAQKNPTAFYLCASSQQGSGTEAFFGQGTRLTVV.

This chain links TRBV2 with TRBJ1-1; possibly TRBD1 for D (6 bases). Germline V gene data show CDR1 as SNHLY and CDR2 as FYNNEI. CDR3 length: 13 residues. V lost 7 bases and J 6 bases, leaving 15 bases between the germline ends. DNA for the CDR3: TGTGCCAGCACCGTGGGGGGCGGCGCTGAAGCTTTCTTT. Translating gives CASTVGGGAEAFF.

The rearrangement joins TRBV5-6 to TRBJ1-3; the D is unclear. Trimming took off 3 bases at V and 4 bases at J, with 14 bases between the two ends. Germline CDR1 reads SGHDT; CDR2 reads YYEEEE. The CDR3 spans 15 residues. CDR3 sequence: CASSWGWDAGNTIYF. Written as DNA, the CDR3 is TGTGCCAGCAGCTGGGGATGGGATGCGGGAAACACCATATATTTT. Supplemented by reference TRBV5-6 and TRBJ1-3, the full variable domain reads DAGVTQSPTHLIKTRGQQVTLRCSPKSGHDTVSWYQQALGQGPQFIFQYYEEEERQRGNFPDRFSGHQFPNYSSELNVNALLLGDSALYLCASSWGWDAGNTIYFGEGSWLTVV.

The chain carries TRBV6-5 and TRBJ1-1, with D unclear. Looked up from germline, CDR1 is MNHEY and CDR2 is SVGAGI. The V and J ends lost 6 bases and 4 bases respectively, with 18 bases between them. This CDR3 is built from 15 residues. Here the CDR3 DNA reads TGTGCCAGCAGCCGCCGGGTTTTCGGAGGCACTGAAGCTTTCTTT. This codes for CASSRRVFGGTEAFF.

The chain joins TRBV18 to TRBJ1-5; no definite D call. CDR1 and CDR2 from the germline V gene are KGHSH and LQKENI. The CDR3 runs to 16 residues. V lost 1 base and J lost 0, with 10 bases in between. The CDR3 coding sequence is TGTGCCAGCTCACCACAACCCATCGCTAGCAATCAGCCCCAGCATTTT. Protein sequence: CASSPQPIASNQPQHF.

The J gene is TRBJ2-3, the V gene TRBV18; D is unresolved. The ends were cut back, 10 bases at V and 2 bases at J, with 10 bases in the middle. Germline V gene sequence: CDR1 KGHSH, CDR2 LQKENI. This CDR3 comprises 12 residues. CDR3 sequence reads: CATSEYTDTQYF. The CDR3, as DNA: TGTGCCACCAGCGAATACACAGATACGCAGTATTTT.

CDR3: CASSTQGAAYTF. CDR3 in DNA: TGTGCCAGCAGTACCCAGGGGGCGGCGTACACCTTC. The chain employs TRBV6-5 and TRBJ1-2; 8 positions match TRBD1. CDR3 length: 12 amino acids. Trimming at V came to 5 bases and at J to 11 bases, leaving 7 bases not matched to a gene. Germline loops: CDR1 MNHEY, CDR2 SVGAGI.

The chain is built from TRBV7-9 and TRBJ1-2; a weak D match, TRBD1 (5 bases). The germline CDR1 and CDR2 sequences are SEHNR and FQNEAQ (reference sequence). V was cut by 2 bases and J by 7 bases, with 14 bases left in between. This CDR3 is 14 amino acids long. CDR3 amino acids: CASSLIGDVGGYTF. The CDR3 DNA is TGTGCCAGCAGCTTAATAGGGGATGTAGGTGGCTACACCTTC. The whole variable domain, filled in from reference TRBV7-9 and TRBJ1-2, reads DTGVSQNPRHKITKRGQNVTFRCDPISEHNRLYWYRQTLGQGPEFLTYFQNEAQLEKSRLLSDRFSAERPKGSFSTLEIQRTEQGDSAMYLCASSLIGDVGGYTFGSGTRLTVV.